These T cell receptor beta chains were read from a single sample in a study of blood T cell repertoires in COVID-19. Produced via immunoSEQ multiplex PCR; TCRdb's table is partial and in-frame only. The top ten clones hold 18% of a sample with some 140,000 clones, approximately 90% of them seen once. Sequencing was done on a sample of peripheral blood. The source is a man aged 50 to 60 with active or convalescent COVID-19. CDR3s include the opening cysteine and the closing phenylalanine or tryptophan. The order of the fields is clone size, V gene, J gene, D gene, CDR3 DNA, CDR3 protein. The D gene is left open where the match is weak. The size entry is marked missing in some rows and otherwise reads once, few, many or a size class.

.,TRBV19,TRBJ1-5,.,TGTGCCAGTAGTGGGGGGGGCGGTCAGCCCCAGCATTTT,CASSGGGGQPQHF
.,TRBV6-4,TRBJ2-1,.,TGTGCCAGCAGTGATGCGCTAGTAGGATCCAATGAGCAGTTCTTC,CASSDALVGSNEQFF
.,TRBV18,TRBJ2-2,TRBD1,TGTGCCAGCTCACACTCGGCAGGACAGGCGAACACCGGGGAGCTGTTTTTT,CASSHSAGQANTGELFF
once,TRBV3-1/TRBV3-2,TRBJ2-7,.,TGTGCCAGCAGCCAAGATGACAGGCACGAGCAGTACTTC,CASSQDDRHEQYF
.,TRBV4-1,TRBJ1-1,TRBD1,TGCGCCAGCACAGACAGGGGAGCTGGTGCCTGGAACACTGAAGCTTTCTTT,CASTDRGAGAWNTEAFF
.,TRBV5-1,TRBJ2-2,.,TGCGCCAGCAGCTTGGGCGGAATCCAAGGCGGGGAGCTGTTTTTT,CASSLGGIQGGELFF
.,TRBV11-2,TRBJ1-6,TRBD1,TGTGCCAGCAGCTTCGACAGGGGTAATTCACCCCTCCACTTT,CASSFDRGNSPLHF
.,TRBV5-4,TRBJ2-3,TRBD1,TGTGCCAGCAGCCCCGGGACAGCCAGCACAGATACGCAGTATTTT,CASSPGTASTDTQYF
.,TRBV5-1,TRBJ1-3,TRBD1,TGCGCCAGCAGCTTGGGGCTCCGATTAGGGGGCGCCCCTGGAAACACCATATATTTT,CASSLGLRLGGAPGNTIYF
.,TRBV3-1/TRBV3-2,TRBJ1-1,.,TGTGCCAGCAGCCAAGATATTACGGGCACTGAAGCTTTCTTT,CASSQDITGTEAFF
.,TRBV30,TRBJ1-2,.,TGTGCCTGGAGTCTCGGCGGCCCTGGGTTGGAAGGCTACACCTTC,CAWSLGGPGLEGYTF
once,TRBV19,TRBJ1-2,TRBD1,TGTGCCAGCCAGACAGGGGCGGGTCTTGGCTACACCTTC,CASQTGAGLGYTF
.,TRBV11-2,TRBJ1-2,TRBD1,TGTGCCAGCAGCTTGGCAGGGGGTTTTAACTATGGCTACACCTTC,CASSLAGGFNYGYTF
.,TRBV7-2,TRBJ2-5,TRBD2,TGTGCCAGCGCGAGAGCGGGGGGTACGTCTGCGACCCAGTACTTC,CASARAGGTSATQYF
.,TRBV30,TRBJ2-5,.,TGTGCCTGGAGTGTTTCCAGGGCAGAGACCCAGTACTTC,CAWSVSRAETQYF
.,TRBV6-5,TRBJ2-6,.,TGTGCCAGTAACAGGGCTCGGGGGGCCAACGTCCTGACTTTC,CASNRARGANVLTF